The 30 T cell receptor beta chains in this list originate from one sample, sequenced in a study of blood T cells in healthy people across ages. Through a sample-barcoded 5' primer and a J-beta primer mix, a second PCR was run for roughly 6 to 11 cycles. In TCRdb, the 5' RACE reads were re-called with MiXCR into one record per CDR3 protein. Among about 930,000 distinct CDR3 sequences, 25% to 30% were seen once, and the ten largest hold about a tenth. These same data were also listed under a study on T cells of mothers and their children.

Sequencing was performed on blood. All receptors come from a woman in her thirties or forties in good health.

V and J are TRBV18 and TRBJ1-1; tentatively, D is TRBD1 (6 bases). The CDR3 consists of 16 residues. With 3 bases removed from V and 1 base from J, the gap between germline ends came to 15 bases. Germline V gene data show CDR1 as KGHSH and CDR2 as LQKENI. CDR3 protein: CASSPGQTGRNTEAFF. CDR3 DNA: TGTGCCAGCTCACCCGGACAGACCGGAAGGAACACTGAAGCTTTCTTT.

CDR3 protein: CAISELTASNEQYF. In DNA form, the CDR3 reads TGTGCCATCAGTGAGTTAACGGCGAGTAACGAGCAGTACTTC. The chain joins TRBV10-3 to TRBJ2-7; D is undetermined. The CDR3 contains 14 residues. The germline V and J ends were trimmed by 1 base and 5 bases, with 12 bases remaining between them. Germline-derived CDR1 and CDR2 are ENHRY and SYGVKD.

This clonotype appeared a single time. The chain employs TRBV27 and TRBJ2-7; a possible D gene is TRBD2 (5 bases). Germline-derived CDR1 and CDR2 are MNHEY and SMNVEV (reference sequence). The CDR3 runs 13 residues. Trimming left V 6 bases short and J 3 bases short, with 12 bases between. The CDR3 DNA reads as TGTGCCAGCAGCAAGCCGGGGAGCTACGAGCAGTACTTC. It codes for CASSKPGSYEQYF.

The rearrangement links TRBV4-1 to TRBJ1-5; possibly TRBD1 for D (5 bases). The CDR3 is 15 residues long. V lost 1 base, J lost 4 bases, and 11 bases lay in between. Germline CDR1 and CDR2: MGHRA and YSYEKL. This chain's CDR3 is CASSQVPGGNQPQHF. The DNA for the CDR3 is TGCGCCAGCAGCCAAGTACCCGGGGGGAATCAGCCCCAGCATTTT.

This clonotype was observed a single time. V usage is TRBV15 and J usage is TRBJ2-5; D possibly uses TRBD1 or TRBD2 (5 bases each). Germline CDR1 is LNHNV and CDR2 is YYDKDF (reference sequence). V lost 6 bases and J 5 bases, leaving 16 bases between the germline ends. The length of the CDR3 is 14 residues. The CDR3 DNA sequence: TGTGCCACCAGAGTTGGGGACGTGGGCGAGACCCAGTACTTC. Protein: CATRVGDVGETQYF.

V is TRBV20-1 and J is TRBJ1-2, with D hard to call. This CDR3 region has 10 residues. Per germline, CDR1 DFQATT and CDR2 SNEGSKA (reference sequence). V lost 6 bases to trimming and J lost 7 bases, with 9 bases between them. CDR3 in DNA: TGCAGTGCCGCTGGGTGTGGCTACACCTTC. Amino acids: CSAAGCGYTF.

The V and J genes are TRBV5-1 and TRBJ2-1; either TRBD1 or TRBD2 may supply D (5 bases each). Per the germline V gene, CDR1 is SGHRS and CDR2 is YFSETQ. V was shortened by 5 bases and J by 6 bases, with 15 bases between the two germline ends. The CDR3 length is 14 residues. The CDR3 loop reads CASRGDPRGNEQFF. The CDR3 DNA follows: TGCGCCAGCAGAGGGGACCCGCGAGGCAATGAGCAGTTCTTC.

The chain couples TRBV9 to TRBJ2-1, with 12 bases fitting TRBD2. Germline assignment: CDR1 SGDLS and CDR2 YYNGEE. The CDR3 has 19 residues. The V and J ends lost 4 bases and 0 bases, in that order; junction bases with no gene match: 11. The DNA for the CDR3 is TGTGCCAGCAGCCCAGAACTGATACTAGCGGGGGGCTCCTACAATGAGCAGTTCTTC. This sequence encodes CASSPELILAGGSYNEQFF.

Details on this clonotype: A much larger clone lies one base from this, so it may be a read error. The chain links TRBV20-1 to TRBJ1-2; 8 nucleotides agree with TRBD1. The length of the CDR3 is 14 residues. The germline V gene encodes CDR1 DFQATT and CDR2 SNEGSKA (reference sequence). The DNA of the CDR3 is TGCGGTGCTAGACCACCGGGACAGGTGTTTGGCTACACCTTC. Encoded protein: CGARPPGQVFGYTF.

This clonotype was seen more than once but under ten times. CDR3 in amino acids: CASSRPRDRDNTEAFF. Here the CDR3 DNA reads TGTGCCAGCAGTCGGCCACGGGACAGGGATAACACTGAAGCTTTCTTT. The chain has TRBV28 and TRBJ1-1; 9 positions agree with TRBD1. The junction had 9 bases not matched to a gene; V was cut back by 5 bases and J by 2 bases. Germline V gene data show CDR1 as MDHEN and CDR2 as SYDVKM. This CDR3 contains 16 residues.

This clonotype appeared many times. This sequence joins TRBV28 and TRBJ1-3; D may be TRBD1 (6 bases). Deletions cut 3 bases from V and 1 base from J, with 13 bases between. The CDR3 has 16 amino acids. Per germline, CDR1 MDHEN and CDR2 SYDVKM. This CDR3 is CASSLDGTPSGNTIYF. The CDR3 bases are TGTGCCAGCAGTTTGGATGGGACACCTTCTGGAAACACCATATATTTT.

V is TRBV28 and J is TRBJ1-2; 8 nucleotides line up with TRBD1. The germline V gene has CDR1 MDHEN and CDR2 SYDVKM. The CDR3 contains 14 residues. V trimming: 2 bases; J trimming: 4 bases; junction bases outside the gene matches: 3. The CDR3 DNA is TGTGCCAGCAGTTTACGGACAGGGCTCTATGGCTACACCTTC. This sequence encodes CASSLRTGLYGYTF.

This clonotype was detected only a few times. The V gene is TRBV24-1, the J gene TRBJ1-2; no reliable D call. Germline V gene sequence: CDR1 KGHDR, CDR2 SFDVKD. CDR3 length: 13 amino acids. V was clipped by 3 bases and J by 8 bases, with 12 bases between them. CDR3 amino acids: CATSDNGGYGYTF. Here the CDR3 DNA reads TGTGCCACCAGTGATAACGGTGGGTACGGCTACACCTTC.

This clonotype showed up just a few times. The CDR3: CSVERGGTEAFF. DNA of the CDR3: TGCAGCGTTGAACGGGGAGGCACTGAAGCTTTCTTT. The genes are TRBV29-1 and TRBJ1-1, with D unclear. This CDR3 is built from 12 residues. With 2 bases removed from V and 4 bases from J, the gap between germline ends came to 8 bases. In germline, CDR1 is SQVTM, CDR2 ANQGSEA.

The CDR3 region has the DNA TGTGCCAGCAGCCAAAGGGGCGGGAACACTGAAGCTTTCTTT. Amino acid sequence: CASSQRGGNTEAFF. The chain carries TRBV14 and TRBJ1-1; tentatively, D is TRBD1 (5 bases). CDR1 is SGHDN, CDR2 FVKESK, per germline. V shed 2 bases and J shed 1 base, with 8 bases lying between them. The CDR3 has 14 residues.

There are many counts of this clonotype. V usage is TRBV7-3 and J usage is TRBJ2-5; 11 nucleotides align to TRBD2. CDR1 and CDR2 from the germline V gene are SGHTA and FQGTGA. The trim removed 0 bases at V and 4 bases at J, leaving 1 base unmatched. The CDR3 runs 15 residues. Here the CDR3 reads CASSLTLAGGETQYF. CDR3 nucleotides: TGTGCCAGCAGCTTAACCCTAGCGGGGGGAGAGACCCAGTACTTC.

The chain carries TRBV5-6 and TRBJ2-1; 9 nucleotides line up with TRBD2. J gave up 7 bases and V 0 bases, and 2 bases lay outside the gene matches. CDR1 is SGHDT and CDR2 is YYEEEE in the germline V gene. The CDR3 is 14 amino acids. Here the CDR3 reads CASSLGSGGNEQFF. DNA of the CDR3: TGTGCCAGCAGCTTGGGCAGCGGGGGGAATGAGCAGTTCTTC. The variable domain in full, completed from reference TRBV5-6 and TRBJ2-1, reads DAGVTQSPTHLIKTRGQQVTLRCSPKSGHDTVSWYQQALGQGPQFIFQYYEEEERQRGNFPDRFSGHQFPNYSSELNVNALLLGDSALYLCASSLGSGGNEQFFGPGTRLTVL.

The chain recombines TRBV7-8 with TRBJ2-4; 7 bases are a match to TRBD2. The J call may be in error: the DNA end matches TRBJ2-5 better. There are 15 residues in the CDR3. CDR1 and CDR2 (germline): SGHVS, FQNEAQ. CDR3 bases: TGTGCCAGCAGCTTAGCGGGACTAACGCAAGAGACCCAGTACTTC. Protein product: CASSLAGLTQETQYF.

The V and J genes are TRBV20-1 and TRBJ1-5; D may be TRBD1 (6 bases). CDR3 length: 13 amino acids. CDR1 is DFQATT and CDR2 is SNEGSKA in the germline V gene (reference sequence). The V end was cut by 8 bases, the J end by 3 bases, with 14 bases between. The CDR3 DNA reads as TGCAGTATGGGACAAGGAGACAATCAGCCCCAGCATTTT. It is translated as CSMGQGDNQPQHF.

This clonotype was seen a few times. The J gene is TRBJ2-6, the V gene TRBV12-3 or TRBV12-4; either TRBD1 or TRBD2 may supply D (5 bases each). Between the trimmed V and J ends, which lost 1 base and 0 bases, there was a span of 13 bases. The CDR3 runs to 18 residues. CDR3 residues: CASSLVISGGSGANVLTF. The CDR3 DNA reads as TGTGCCAGCAGTTTAGTTATTAGTGGGGGCTCTGGGGCCAACGTCCTGACTTTC.

The chain uses TRBV9 and TRBJ2-3, with 11 bases aligning to TRBD2. V shed 3 bases, J shed 0 bases, and the junction held 6 bases outside the gene matches. Germline-derived CDR1 and CDR2 are SGDLS and YYNGEE. The CDR3 contains 17 residues. CDR3 protein: CASSANSGGESTDTQYF. The CDR3, as DNA: TGTGCCAGCAGCGCCAATAGCGGGGGGGAAAGCACAGATACGCAGTATTTT.

This clonotype was observed many times. For the CDR3, the DNA is TGTGCCATCAGTGAGCCCTCTAGGGCCATGAACACTGAAGCTTTCTTT. Protein product: CAISEPSRAMNTEAFF. The chain uses TRBV10-3 and TRBJ1-1; D ambiguous. V lost 2 bases and J lost 0, with 13 bases in between. Germline lookup yields CDR1 ENHRY and CDR2 SYGVKD. This CDR3 spans 16 amino acids.

This clonotype was counted only a few times. The rearrangement uses TRBV5-1 and TRBJ2-5; D is perhaps TRBD2 (6 bases). The CDR3 is made up of 16 amino acids. Germline V gene lookup returns CDR1 SGHRS and CDR2 YFSETQ. The V end was cut by 4 bases, the J end by 2 bases, with 18 bases between. CDR3 region: CASSRGMGTAQETQYF. As DNA, the CDR3 is TGCGCCAGCAGCCGGGGAATGGGGACTGCACAAGAGACCCAGTACTTC.

This clonotype was picked up many times. CDR3: CASSPPTGLDTQYF. DNA of the CDR3: TGCGCCAGCAGCCCCCCGACAGGTCTAGATACGCAGTATTTT. V is TRBV5-1 and J is TRBJ2-3; D might be TRBD1 (6 bases). Trimming cost V 4 bases and J 5 bases, with 14 bases left between them. Germline CDR1 is SGHRS and CDR2 is YFSETQ. This CDR3 has 14 amino acids.

This rearrangement joins TRBV6-2 or TRBV6-3 to TRBJ2-7; 10 positions agree with TRBD2. The ends lost 7 bases at V and 6 bases at J; junction bases unmatched: 15. Germline CDR1 is MNHEY and CDR2 is SVGEGT. The CDR3 is made up of 16 amino acids. The CDR3 protein is CASTYASGRTTSEQYF. The CDR3 DNA is TGTGCCAGCACCTACGCTAGCGGGAGAACTACATCCGAGCAGTACTTC.

The V call is TRBV5-6, the J call TRBJ1-2; D not resolved. The CDR3 spans 14 residues. The germline V gene encodes CDR1 SGHDT and CDR2 YYEEEE. The ends were cut back, 4 bases at V and 4 bases at J, with 14 bases in the middle. The CDR3 protein is CASSPWTAPYGYTF. The CDR3 nucleotides read TGTGCCAGCAGCCCCTGGACCGCGCCCTATGGCTACACCTTC.

Regarding this clonotype: At one end the junction does not follow the germline gene, possibly because of a read error. The CDR3 coding sequence is TGTGTCAGCAGAAAGGGTATGAACACTGAAGCTTTCTTT. Amino acids: CVSRKGMNTEAFF. The chain links TRBV28 to TRBJ1-1; the D is unclear. The germline V gene has CDR1 MDHEN and CDR2 SYDVKM. The CDR3 totals 13 residues.

This clonotype was seen more than once but under ten times. A much larger clone sits a single nucleotide away, making a read error possible. J is TRBJ2-7 and V is TRBV11-2, with a weak D call TRBD2 (5 bases). Looked up from germline, CDR1 is SGHAT and CDR2 is FQNNGV. V shed 5 bases and J shed 6 bases, with 8 bases lying between them. The CDR3 loop spans 11 amino acids. The CDR3 DNA reads TGTGCCAGCAGCAACAGCGGCGAGCAGTACTTC. This translates into CASSNSGEQYF.

This clonotype occurred a few times. One end of the junction is discordant with germline, which a read error may explain. The V and J genes are TRBV15 and TRBJ2-1, with D possibly being TRBD1 (6 bases). The CDR3 is made up of 18 amino acids. The germline V gene encodes CDR1 LNHNV and CDR2 YYDKDF (reference sequence). The CDR3 sequence: CATSRDWGTPGSYDEQFF. In nucleotides, the CDR3 is TGTGCCACCAGCAGAGATTGGGGGACACCTGGATCCTACGATGAGCAGTTCTTC.

The chain is built from TRBV28 and TRBJ1-2; 7 bases are shared with TRBD1. The junction had 3 bases not matched to a gene; V was cut back by 0 bases and J by 2 bases. Germline-derived CDR1 and CDR2 are MDHEN and SYDVKM. The CDR3 has 15 residues. The CDR3 region has the DNA TGTGCCAGCAGTTTATGGGACAGGTGGAACTATGGCTACACCTTC. It specifies CASSLWDRWNYGYTF.